The 9 T cell receptor beta chains presented below share a single source sample, sequenced in a study of shared clonotypes between healthy human individuals. Some clones are missing from TCRdb's copy, which holds only in-frame ones; the method was immunoSEQ multiplex PCR. The sample has roughly 1.5 million clones, around 98% seen once. The sample was naive CD4+ T cells sorted from blood. Indicated subset: CD45RA+ positively selected. These receptors all stem from a man aged 30-40 years in good health.

This clone was seen only once. V gene TRBV6-4 combines with J gene TRBJ1-1; no reliable D call. Germline CDR1 reads MRHNA; CDR2 reads SNTAGT. V lost 5 bases and J 4 bases, leaving 11 bases between the germline ends. The CDR3 contains 13 residues. In DNA form, the CDR3 reads TGTGCCAGCAGTAATATAGCTGGCACTGAAGCTTTCTTT. It codes for CASSNIAGTEAFF.

The rearrangement joins TRBV5-1 to TRBJ2-7; TRBD2 matches at 16 bases. J lost 8 bases, V lost 4 bases, and 12 bases had no gene match. The CDR3 extends over 17 amino acids. Germline V lookup: CDR1 SGHRS, CDR2 YFSETQ. The CDR3 loop reads CASSPPGLAGGGLKQYF. The CDR3 bases are TGCGCCAGCAGCCCTCCGGGACTAGCGGGAGGGGGTTTGAAGCAGTACTTC.

The V gene is TRBV2, the J gene TRBJ1-1; no definite D call. This CDR3 is built from 13 residues. Germline CDR1 reads SNHLY; CDR2 reads FYNNEI. V lost 6 bases and J lost 0, with 8 bases in between. In DNA, the CDR3 is TGTGCCAGCAGGGGGATAGTGAACACTGAAGCTTTCTTT. Amino acid sequence: CASRGIVNTEAFF. The full variable domain, in which reference TRBV2 and TRBJ1-1 provide the parts outside the CDR3, is EPEVTQTPSHQVTQMGQEVILRCVPISNHLYFYWYRQILGQKVEFLVSFYNNEISEKSEIFDDQFSVERPDGSNFTLKIRSTKLEDSAMYFCASRGIVNTEAFFGQGTRLTVV.

This clone was recorded only once. This chain links TRBV19 with TRBJ2-7; the match to TRBD1 covers 7 bases. The germline V gene has CDR1 LNHDA and CDR2 SQIVND (reference sequence). The CDR3 length is 15 residues. With 6 bases clipped from V and 5 bases from J, the junction kept 13 bases outside the gene matches. Here the CDR3 reads CASRQAGGKSDEQYF. The DNA of the CDR3 is TGTGCCAGTAGGCAGGCAGGGGGAAAGAGCGACGAGCAGTACTTC.

The gene calls are TRBV6-5 and TRBJ1-5; 8 positions agree with TRBD1. The CDR3 contains 15 residues. Trimming at V came to 6 bases and at J to 4 bases, leaving 8 bases not matched to a gene. Per the germline V gene, CDR1 is MNHEY and CDR2 is SVGAGI. CDR3 amino acids: CASSFTGGGNQPQHF. In DNA, the CDR3 is TGTGCCAGCAGCTTCACAGGGGGAGGTAATCAGCCCCAGCATTTT.

V gene TRBV19 combines with J gene TRBJ1-2; D is unclear. This CDR3 is 13 amino acids long. V was trimmed by 0 bases and J by 6 bases, leaving 8 bases between them. Germline V gives CDR1 LNHDA, CDR2 SQIVND (reference sequence). The CDR3 here is CASSIERFDGYTF. For the CDR3, the DNA is TGTGCCAGTAGTATAGAAAGATTTGATGGCTACACCTTC.

The chain recombines TRBV18 with TRBJ2-2; TRBD2 is a possible D gene (5 bases). Germline V gene data show CDR1 as KGHSH and CDR2 as LQKENI. Trimming removed 3 bases from V and 4 bases from J, with 12 bases in between. This CDR3 is built from 15 residues. The CDR3 here is CASSPVEAVTGELFF. CDR3 DNA sequence: TGTGCCAGCTCACCCGTTGAAGCGGTCACCGGGGAGCTGTTTTTT.

This sequence joins TRBV7-3 and TRBJ2-7; perhaps D is TRBD1 or TRBD2 (6 bases each). V was trimmed by 2 bases and J by 6 bases, leaving 11 bases between them. This CDR3 spans 13 amino acids. Germline assignment: CDR1 SGHTA and CDR2 FQGTGA. CDR3 nucleotide sequence: TGTGCCAGCAGCTTATCCGGGGGCGGCGAGCAGTACTTC. Its protein is CASSLSGGGEQYF.

Details on this clone: An end of the junction does not agree with germline; a read error may underlie this. The chain carries TRBV28 and TRBJ2-3, with 15 bases fitting TRBD2. CDR3 length: 14 amino acids. CDR1 and CDR2 from the germline V gene are MDHEN and SYDVKM. The CDR3: CASSLLGLAGGGDF. In DNA form, the CDR3 reads TGTGCCAGCAGTTTATTGGGACTAGCGGGAGGCGGGGATTTT.